The text below deals with one T cell receptor beta chain. This clonotype was observed a handful of times. Its target antigen remains unknown. Qualities for individual bases were not recorded, and no much larger clone is one base off. Systemically healthy Caucasian individuals from Russia, 35 to 40 in total and aged about 6 to 90 years, were included as donors. Each donor gave 8 to 10 milliliters of peripheral blood, collected into EDTA-treated Vacutainer tubes. Ficoll-Paque density-gradient centrifugation was used to isolate PBMCs, with at least 6.5 million per sample. Trizol reagent was used to extract total RNA from PBMCs, with at least 5.5 micrograms per sample. Naive CD45RAhigh/CD27high T cell percentages were measured by flow cytometry on a PBMC aliquot from every donor. Libraries were prepared through 5' RACE. Sequencing was carried out with an Illumina HiSeq 2500. A second PCR of about 7 to 12 cycles was run with a J-beta primer mix and a sample-barcoded 5' primer. Each TCR beta cDNA molecule received a unique molecular identifier from a template-switch 5' adaptor carrying 12 random nucleotides. Each sample yielded at least 2.5 million CDR3-containing paired-end reads. The Mint cDNA synthesis kit, primed by a TRBC-specific oligonucleotide, was used to synthesize first-strand cDNA from all RNA. After uracil-DNA glycosylase treatment, a first 18-cycle PCR used universal primers M1SS and BC2_uni_R on all cDNA. In the original analysis: Each sample was normalized by randomly selecting 1 million high-quality reads, each carrying a distinct molecular identifier. Reads with shared molecular identifiers were discarded instead of being binned into consensus sequences. CDR3 identification, clonotype clustering and error correction used MiTCR with a Q25 quality threshold and the strictest error-elimination algorithm. A nonparametric unseen species model using Euler transformation provided a lower-bound estimate of total TCR beta diversity. TCRdb's own reprocessing of the public reads used fastp at Q25 and MiXCR and kept productive beta chains. CDR3 protein duplicates are merged, each entry listing the most common genes and DNA. The V and J calls and clone size come from TCRdb's table, not from the authors' own analysis. The sample data list some 1.4 million distinct CDR3 sequences, and approximately 42% of these were observed just once. Together, the top ten hold roughly 7.9% of the sample.

Germline trimming amounts to 0 bases on V and 5 bases on J, with 16 as the count of junction bases outside the gene matches. The germline V gene sets CDR1 to MGHRA and CDR2 to YSYEKL. The CDR3 goes from the cysteine to the phenylalanine over 20 residues. The only DNA kept is the CDR3, 60 bases in frame from the first base. These data are taken from a study of blood T cells in healthy people across ages (dated by TCRdb to between 2014 and 2017). Regarding the study in general: In model experiments, roughly one uniquely barcoded TCR beta cDNA molecule per two T cells was captured by template switching. To track age-related changes in TCR beta repertoire diversity, the study relied on deep sequencing normalized with unique cDNA molecular identifiers. Four age groups were formed from the donors: young (average around 15 years), middle-aged (approximately 40), aged (around 68) and long-lived (more than 75). To avoid experimental bias, donors of different ages were randomly spread across the sequencing lanes. Two additional independent replicas of 1 million unique cDNA reads from the same blood draw were analyzed for two donors (one aged 18 to 29 and one aged 80 or older).

General conclusions and limits of the study: Total diversity estimates from one million sequenced T cells were considered lower bounds and underestimates. Compared with the aged group, the long-lived group had more naive CD4+ T cells, fewer expanded clones and increased TCR diversity, a pattern suggesting age selection. Donor CMV infection status was unknown, potentially confounding age-related changes in expanded clonotypes. Observed TCR beta diversity per million T cells fell roughly linearly with age, and a significant reduction was already apparent by age roughly 40. A strong correlation was found between observed TCR beta diversity and the percentage of naive T cells measured by flow cytometry. Bulk unsorted PBMC profiling prevented conclusive comparison of naive and antigen-experienced compartments.

Sequencing was carried out using blood. The sequence derives from a woman aged 18-29 years in good health. The rearrangement joined TRBV4-1 to TRBJ2-5, with TRBD2 matching 12 junction bases. The CDR3 has the sequence CASSQDRLSASGRAGETQYF. The nucleotide sequence reads as follows: TGCGCCAGCAGCCAAGATCGGCTGTCGGCTAGCGGGAGGGCCGGGGAGACCCAGTACTTC.